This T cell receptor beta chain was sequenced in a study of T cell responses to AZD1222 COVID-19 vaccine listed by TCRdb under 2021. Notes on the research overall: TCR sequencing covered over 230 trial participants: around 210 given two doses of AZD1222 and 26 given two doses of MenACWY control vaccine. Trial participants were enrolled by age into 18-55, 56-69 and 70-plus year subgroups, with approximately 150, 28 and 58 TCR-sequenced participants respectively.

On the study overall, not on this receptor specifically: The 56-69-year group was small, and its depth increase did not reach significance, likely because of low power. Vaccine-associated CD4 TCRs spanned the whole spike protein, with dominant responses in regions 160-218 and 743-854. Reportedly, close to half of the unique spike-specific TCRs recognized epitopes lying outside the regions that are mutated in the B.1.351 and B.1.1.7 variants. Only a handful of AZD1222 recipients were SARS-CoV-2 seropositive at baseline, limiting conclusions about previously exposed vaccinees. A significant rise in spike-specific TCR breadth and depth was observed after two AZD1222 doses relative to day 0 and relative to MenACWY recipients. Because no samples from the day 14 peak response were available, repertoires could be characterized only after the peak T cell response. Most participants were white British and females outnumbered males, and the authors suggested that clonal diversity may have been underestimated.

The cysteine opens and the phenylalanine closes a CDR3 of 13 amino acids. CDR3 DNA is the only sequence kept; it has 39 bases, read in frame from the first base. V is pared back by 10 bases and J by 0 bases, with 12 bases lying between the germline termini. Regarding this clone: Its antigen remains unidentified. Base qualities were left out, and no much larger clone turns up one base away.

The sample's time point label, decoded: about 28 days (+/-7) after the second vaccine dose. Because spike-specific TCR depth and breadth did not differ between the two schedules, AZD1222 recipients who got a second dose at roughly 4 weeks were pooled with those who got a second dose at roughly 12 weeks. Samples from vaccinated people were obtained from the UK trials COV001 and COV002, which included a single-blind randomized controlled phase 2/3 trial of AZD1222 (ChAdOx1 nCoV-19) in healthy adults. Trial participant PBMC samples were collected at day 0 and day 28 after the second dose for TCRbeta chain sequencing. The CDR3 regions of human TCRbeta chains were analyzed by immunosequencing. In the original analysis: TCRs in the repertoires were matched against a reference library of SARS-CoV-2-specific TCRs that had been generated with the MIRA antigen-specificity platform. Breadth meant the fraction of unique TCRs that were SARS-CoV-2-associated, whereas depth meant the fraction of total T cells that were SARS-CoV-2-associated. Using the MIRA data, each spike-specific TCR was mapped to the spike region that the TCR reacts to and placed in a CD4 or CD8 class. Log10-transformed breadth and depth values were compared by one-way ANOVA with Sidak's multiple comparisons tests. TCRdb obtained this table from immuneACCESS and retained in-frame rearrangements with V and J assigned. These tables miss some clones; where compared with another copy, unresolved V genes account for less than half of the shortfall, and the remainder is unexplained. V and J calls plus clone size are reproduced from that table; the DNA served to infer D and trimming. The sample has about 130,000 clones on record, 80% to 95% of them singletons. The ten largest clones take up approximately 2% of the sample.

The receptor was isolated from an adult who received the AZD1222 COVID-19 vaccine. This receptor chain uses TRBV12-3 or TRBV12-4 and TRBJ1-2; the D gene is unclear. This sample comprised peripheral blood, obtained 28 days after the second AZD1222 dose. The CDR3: CATLEYSNYGYTF. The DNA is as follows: TGTGCCACCTTGGAATATTCTAACTATGGCTACACCTTC.